This TCR beta chain was captured by sequencing in a study of blood T cell repertoires in COVID-19. Authors' processing steps: From reference gene primer amplification, estimates of nucleated cell counts were derived. The table came from immunoSEQ multiplex PCR; TCRdb's copy has only in-frame clones and leaves some out. V and J calls plus clone size are reproduced from that table; the DNA served to infer D and trimming. Of approximately 200,000 clones in the sample, 75% to 90% are singletons; the top ten hold more than 3%. Germline CDR1 is ENHRY and CDR2 is SYGVKD. This CDR3 is built from 17 residues. V was cut by 0 bases and J by 0 bases, with 14 bases left in between.

The specimen was PBMCs or T cells enriched from blood (not recorded which). The rearrangement joins TRBV10-3 to TRBJ2-5; D might be TRBD2 (6 bases). The clonotype originates from a woman in her late teens or twenties in a cohort exposed to, infected with or recovered from COVID-19 (not recorded which). The CDR3, as DNA: TGTGCCATCAGTGAGTCAGGGAGGACCTTGTACCAAGAGACCCAGTACTTC. Its translation: CAISESGRTLYQETQYF.